The 19 T cell receptor beta chains below come from one sample, sequenced in a study of T cells in Graves' hyperthyroidism and ophthalmopathy. The TCR beta CDR3 regions underwent amplification using RNA transcripts as the source. When the TCR CDR3 underwent first-round RT-PCR, the HTBI primer set was used. MiXCR, applied by TCRdb to the multiplex PCR reads, yields one record per CDR3 protein. The profile shows 90,000 to 120,000 distinct CDR3 sequences, around a sixth of them singletons. The source material was blood. The receptors were sampled from a woman aged 45-65 years with Graves' hyperthyroidism.

Ten or more counts support this clonotype. The genes are TRBV12-5 and TRBJ2-5; a possible D gene is TRBD2 (5 bases). The CDR3 is 13 residues long. Germline V gives CDR1 LGHNT, CDR2 FRNRAP. Trimming removed 7 bases at V and 5 bases at J, with 14 bases between. The CDR3 spells CASADVGGETQYF. CDR3 nucleotides: TGTGCTAGTGCCGACGTAGGCGGGGAGACCCAGTACTTC.

This clonotype was counted at least ten times. The chain couples TRBV20-1 to TRBJ1-5; D is uncertain. This CDR3 region has 15 residues. Germline V gene data show CDR1 as DFQATT and CDR2 as SNEGSKA (reference sequence). Trimming stripped 0 bases from V and 1 base from J, with 10 bases between. The CDR3 region has the DNA TGCAGTGCTAGAGAGGAGGTTTTGAGCAATCAGCCCCAGCATTTT. It codes for CSAREEVLSNQPQHF.

This clonotype appeared many times. The gene calls are TRBV24-1 and TRBJ2-3; the D gene is possibly TRBD2 (6 bases). Germline CDR1 KGHDR, CDR2 SFDVKD. This CDR3 is built from 17 residues. Trimming took off 2 bases at V and 0 bases at J, with 14 bases between the two ends. CDR3 in DNA: TGTGCCACCAGTGATTCCTACTCCGGGACTAGCACAGATACGCAGTATTTT. Its protein product is CATSDSYSGTSTDTQYF.

The sample holds a few counts of this clonotype. The rearrangement joins TRBV5-1 to TRBJ1-2, with D unresolved. Germline lookup yields CDR1 SGHRS and CDR2 YFSETQ. The CDR3 has 15 amino acids. The V gene lost 5 bases and the J gene lost 0 bases, with 14 bases spanning the gap. CDR3 nucleotides: TGCGCCAGCAGATTTCAGCCTACTTCTAACTATGGCTACACCTTC. The encoded protein is CASRFQPTSNYGYTF.

This clonotype was observed many times. The chain employs TRBV5-1 and TRBJ2-3, with TRBD2 as a possible D gene (6 bases). CDR1 SGHRS and CDR2 YFSETQ come from the germline V gene. The CDR3 sequence is 14 residues long. The V and J ends lost 1 base and 1 base respectively, with 7 bases between them. This CDR3 reads CASSLPSGTDTQYF. The CDR3 DNA follows: TGCGCCAGCAGCTTGCCTAGCGGCACAGATACGCAGTATTTT.

There are a few counts of this clonotype. This sequence joins TRBV30 and TRBJ1-1, with 8 bases aligning to TRBD1. CDR3 length equals 14 residues. In germline, CDR1 is GTSNPN, CDR2 SVGIG (reference sequence). Losses at the gene ends were 2 bases for V and 7 bases for J; bases not matched to a gene: 9. CDR3 DNA sequence: TGTGCCTGGAGTTCACGACAGGGGCTCGGTGAAGCTTTCTTT. Translating it yields CAWSSRQGLGEAFF.

This clonotype was counted many times. V and J are TRBV28 and TRBJ2-3, with D uncertain. Per germline, CDR1 MDHEN and CDR2 SYDVKM. The CDR3 has 14 residues. With 2 bases removed from V and 5 bases from J, the gap between germline ends came to 11 bases. The CDR3 here is CASSLTSLVDTQYF. The CDR3 DNA reads as TGTGCCAGCAGTTTAACCTCCTTGGTAGATACGCAGTATTTT.

This clonotype was counted at least ten times. Being one base from a much bigger clone, this may be a read error. This sequence joins TRBV29-1 and TRBJ2-7, with no clear D. This CDR3 has 10 amino acids. The V gene's germline CDR1 is SQVTM and CDR2 ANQGSEA. CDR3 sequence: CSVLNYGQYF. The CDR3 region has the DNA TGCAGCGTCCTAAACTACGGGCAGTACTTC.

This clonotype was detected a few times. The rearrangement links TRBV7-3 to TRBJ2-7, with 8 bases that match TRBD2. CDR1 is SGHTA and CDR2 is FQGTGA in the germline V gene. V was pared by 2 bases and J by 2 bases, with 8 bases of the junction left unmatched. The CDR3 extends over 16 amino acids. CDR3 DNA sequence: TGTGCCAGCAGCTTAGGGCTAGCGGGTATTACCTACGAGCAGTACTTC. This gives the protein CASSLGLAGITYEQYF.

At least ten counts were recorded for this clonotype. This chain connects TRBV5-8 to TRBJ2-5; TRBD2 matches 8 bases. The CDR3 loop spans 15 amino acids. V lost 2 bases to trimming and J lost 3 bases; unmatched junction nucleotides: 6. Germline lookup yields CDR1 SGHTS and CDR2 YDEGEE. The CDR3 sequence: CASSLGIAGKETQYF. In DNA, the CDR3 is TGTGCCAGCAGCTTAGGCATAGCGGGAAAAGAGACCCAGTACTTC.

DNA of the CDR3: TGTGCCAGCAGTCCCATCCGGACCGTAGCTAACTATGGCTACACCTTC. Encoded protein: CASSPIRTVANYGYTF. The chain has TRBV2 and TRBJ1-2; no definite D call. V lost 5 bases, J lost 0 bases, and 16 bases lay in between. The CDR3 is 16 residues long. The V gene's germline CDR1 is SNHLY and CDR2 FYNNEI.

This clonotype was detected many times. This chain connects TRBV20-1 to TRBJ2-5; D remains unclear. Per germline, CDR1 DFQATT and CDR2 SNEGSKA (reference sequence). This CDR3 comprises 12 residues. V was clipped by 1 base and J by 2 bases, with 5 bases between them. CDR3 nucleotides: TGCAGTGCTAGAGCTTTTCAAGAGACCCAGTACTTC. It translates to CSARAFQETQYF.

This clonotype was recorded at least ten times. The chain carries TRBV28 and TRBJ2-7; 8 nucleotides line up with TRBD1. Germline V gene sequence: CDR1 MDHEN, CDR2 SYDVKM. The V and J ends lost 6 bases and 2 bases, in that order; junction bases with no gene match: 0. This CDR3 has 12 amino acids. CDR3: CASSRGPYEQYF. Written as DNA, the CDR3 is TGTGCCAGCAGCAGGGGGCCCTACGAGCAGTACTTC.

This clonotype was observed many times. The V call is TRBV7-2, the J call TRBJ1-1; the D gene is possibly TRBD1 (5 bases). This CDR3 region has 14 residues. Trimming stripped 1 base from V and 4 bases from J, with 10 bases between. Germline CDR1 and CDR2: SGHTA and FQGNSA. CDR3 loop: CASSLDWGRTEAFF. Here the CDR3 DNA reads TGTGCCAGCAGCTTAGACTGGGGACGCACTGAAGCTTTCTTT.

This chain uses TRBV7-9 with TRBJ2-2, with D possibly matching TRBD2 (5 bases). Germline CDR1 is SEHNR and CDR2 is FQNEAQ (reference sequence). CDR3 length: 13 residues. Trimming stripped 1 base from V and 7 bases from J, with 7 bases between. CDR3 sequence reads: CASSLERHGELFF. As DNA, the CDR3 is TGTGCCAGCAGCTTAGAGCGGCACGGGGAGCTGTTTTTT.

In regard to this clonotype: A much larger clonotype is one base distant, so this may be a read error. This chain joins TRBV20-1 and TRBJ2-1, with TRBD1 matching 10 bases. Trimming cost V 6 bases and J 1 base; bases outside gene matches: 3. CDR1 is DFQATT and CDR2 is SNEGSKA in the germline V gene (reference sequence). The length of the CDR3 is 14 residues. The CDR3 region is CSAADRGSYNEQFF. CDR3 nucleotide sequence: TGCAGTGCAGCGGACAGGGGGTCCTACAATGAGCAGTTCTTC.

Regarding this clonotype: A read error may account for a junction end that differs from germline. This rearrangement joins TRBV7-8 to TRBJ1-1; D might be TRBD1 (5 bases). The CDR3 is 15 residues long. The germline V gene encodes CDR1 SGHVS and CDR2 FQNEAQ. This chain's CDR3 is CASSFGPSLDTETFF. The CDR3 coding sequence is TGTGCCAGCAGCTTCGGACCGTCGTTGGACACTGAAACTTTCTTT.

The chain recombines TRBV5-1 with TRBJ1-1; 8 nucleotides align to TRBD1. After removal of 3 bases from V and 1 base from J, the junction contained 2 bases not matched to a gene. This CDR3 region has 14 residues. From germline, CDR1 is SGHRS and CDR2 YFSETQ. Here the CDR3 DNA reads TGCGCCAGCAGCTCAGACAGGGGGAACACTGAAGCTTTCTTT. This encodes CASSSDRGNTEAFF. Variable domain in full (rest from reference TRBV5-1 and TRBJ1-1): KAGVTQTPRYLIKTRGQQVTLSCSPISGHRSVSWYQQTPGQGLQFLFEYFSETQRNKGNFPGRFSGRQFSNSRSEMNVSTLELGDSALYLCASSSDRGNTEAFFGQGTRLTVV.

This clonotype has at least ten counts. This sequence joins TRBV30 and TRBJ1-1, with TRBD1 as a possible D gene (6 bases). Germline loops: CDR1 GTSNPN, CDR2 SVGIG (reference sequence). CDR3 length equals 15 residues. Trimming removed 4 bases from V and 1 base from J, with 16 bases in between. CDR3 in amino acids: CAWTPPGTPNTEAFF. The CDR3 DNA reads as TGTGCCTGGACCCCCCCCGGGACACCGAACACTGAAGCTTTCTTT.